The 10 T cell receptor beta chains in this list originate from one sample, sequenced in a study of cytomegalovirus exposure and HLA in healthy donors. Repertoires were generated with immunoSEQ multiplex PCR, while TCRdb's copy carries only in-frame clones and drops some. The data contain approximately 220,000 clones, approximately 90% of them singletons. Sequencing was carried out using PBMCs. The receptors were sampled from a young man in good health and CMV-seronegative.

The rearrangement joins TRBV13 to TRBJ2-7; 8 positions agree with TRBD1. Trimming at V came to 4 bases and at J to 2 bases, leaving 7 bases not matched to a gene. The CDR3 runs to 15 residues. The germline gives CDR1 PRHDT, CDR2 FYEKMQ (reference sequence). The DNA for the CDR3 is TGTGCCAGCAGCTACCGGACAGGGCTCACCTACGAGCAGTACTTC. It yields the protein CASSYRTGLTYEQYF.

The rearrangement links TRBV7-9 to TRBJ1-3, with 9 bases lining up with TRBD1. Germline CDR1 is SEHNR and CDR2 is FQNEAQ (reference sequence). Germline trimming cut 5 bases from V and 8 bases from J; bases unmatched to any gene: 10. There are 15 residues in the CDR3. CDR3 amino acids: CASSPPGQGSHTIYF. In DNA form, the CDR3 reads TGTGCCAGCAGCCCCCCTGGACAGGGGTCACACACCATATATTTT.

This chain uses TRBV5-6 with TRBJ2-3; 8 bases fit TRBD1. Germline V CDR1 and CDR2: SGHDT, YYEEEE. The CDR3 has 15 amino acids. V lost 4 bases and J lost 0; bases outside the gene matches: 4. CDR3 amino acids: CASSLGQGSTDTQYF. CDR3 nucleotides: TGTGCCAGCAGCCTTGGACAGGGTAGCACAGATACGCAGTATTTT.

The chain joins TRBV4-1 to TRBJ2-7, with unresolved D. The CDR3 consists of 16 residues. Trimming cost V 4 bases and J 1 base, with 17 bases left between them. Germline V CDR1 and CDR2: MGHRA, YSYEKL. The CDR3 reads CASSPGGTERSYEQYF. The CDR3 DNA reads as TGCGCCAGCAGCCCAGGTGGCACCGAAAGATCCTACGAGCAGTACTTC.

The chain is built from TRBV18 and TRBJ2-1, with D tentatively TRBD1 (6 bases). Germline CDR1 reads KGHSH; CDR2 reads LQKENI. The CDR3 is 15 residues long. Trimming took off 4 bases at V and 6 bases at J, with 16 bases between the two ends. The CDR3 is CASSLTTLQGNEQFF. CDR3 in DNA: TGTGCCAGCTCACTTACTACGCTACAGGGCAATGAGCAGTTCTTC.

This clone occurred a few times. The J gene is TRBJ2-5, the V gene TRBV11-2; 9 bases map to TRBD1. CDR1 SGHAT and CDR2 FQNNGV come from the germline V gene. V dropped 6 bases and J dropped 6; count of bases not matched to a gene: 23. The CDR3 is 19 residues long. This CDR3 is CASRRQPGVRGQGRKTQYF. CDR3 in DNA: TGTGCCAGCAGGAGACAACCCGGAGTCAGGGGACAGGGAAGGAAGACCCAGTACTTC.

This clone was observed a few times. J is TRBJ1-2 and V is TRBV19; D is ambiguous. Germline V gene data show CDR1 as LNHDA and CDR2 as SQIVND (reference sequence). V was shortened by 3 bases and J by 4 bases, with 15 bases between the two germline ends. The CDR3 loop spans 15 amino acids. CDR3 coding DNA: TGTGCCAGTAGTATTTGGGAGCGGACGGGCTATGGCTACACCTTC. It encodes CASSIWERTGYGYTF. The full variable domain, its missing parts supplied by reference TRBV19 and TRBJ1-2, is DGGITQSPKYLFRKEGQNVTLSCEQNLNHDAMYWYRQDPGQGLRLIYYSQIVNDFQKGDIAEGYSVSREKKESFPLTVTSAQKNPTAFYLCASSIWERTGYGYTFGSGTRLTVV.

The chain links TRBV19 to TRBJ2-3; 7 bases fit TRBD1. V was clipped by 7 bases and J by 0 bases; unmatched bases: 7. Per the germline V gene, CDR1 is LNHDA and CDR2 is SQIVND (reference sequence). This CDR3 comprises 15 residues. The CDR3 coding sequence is TGTGCCAGTAAACCCCCGGGACAGAGCACAGATACGCAGTATTTT. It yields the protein CASKPPGQSTDTQYF.

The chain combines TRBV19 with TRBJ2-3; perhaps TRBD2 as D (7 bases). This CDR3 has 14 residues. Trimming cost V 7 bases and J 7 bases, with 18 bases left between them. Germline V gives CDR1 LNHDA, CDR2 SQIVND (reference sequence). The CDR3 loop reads CASTEGGLINTQYF. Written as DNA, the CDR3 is TGTGCCAGTACGGAGGGGGGGCTAATAAATACGCAGTATTTT.

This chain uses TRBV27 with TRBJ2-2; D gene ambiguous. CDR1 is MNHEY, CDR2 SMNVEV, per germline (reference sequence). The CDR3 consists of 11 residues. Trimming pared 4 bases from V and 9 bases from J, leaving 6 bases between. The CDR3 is CASSSMWELFF. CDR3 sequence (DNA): TGTGCCAGCAGTTCCATGTGGGAGCTGTTTTTT.